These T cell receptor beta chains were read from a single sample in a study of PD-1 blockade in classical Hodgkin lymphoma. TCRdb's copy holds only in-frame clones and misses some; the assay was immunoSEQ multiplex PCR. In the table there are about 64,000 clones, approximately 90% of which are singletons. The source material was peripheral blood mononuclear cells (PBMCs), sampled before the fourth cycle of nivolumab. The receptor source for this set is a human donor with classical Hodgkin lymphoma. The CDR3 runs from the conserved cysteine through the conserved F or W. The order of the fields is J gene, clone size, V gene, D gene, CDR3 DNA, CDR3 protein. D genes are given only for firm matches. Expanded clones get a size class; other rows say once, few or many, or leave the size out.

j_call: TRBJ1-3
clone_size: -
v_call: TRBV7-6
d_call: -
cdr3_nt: TGTGCCAGCAGCTTGGGCAGGACTGGAAACACCATATATTTT
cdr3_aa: CASSLGRTGNTIYF

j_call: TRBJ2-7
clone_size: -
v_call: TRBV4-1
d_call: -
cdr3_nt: TGCGCCAGCAGCCATGCGGGATCGAAGAACGAGCAGTACTTC
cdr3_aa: CASSHAGSKNEQYF

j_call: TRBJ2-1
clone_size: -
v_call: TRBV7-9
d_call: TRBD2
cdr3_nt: TGTGCCAGCAGCTTAAGCGGGAGAGCCTACAATGAGCAGTTCTTC
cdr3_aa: CASSLSGRAYNEQFF

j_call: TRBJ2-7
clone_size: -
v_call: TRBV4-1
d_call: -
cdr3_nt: TGCGCCAGCAGCCCGGGGGACGCCGGCTACGAGCAGTACTTC
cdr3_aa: CASSPGDAGYEQYF

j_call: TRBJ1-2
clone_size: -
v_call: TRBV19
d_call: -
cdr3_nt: TGTGCCAGTAAGGCAGGGAACTATGGCTACACCTTC
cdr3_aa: CASKAGNYGYTF

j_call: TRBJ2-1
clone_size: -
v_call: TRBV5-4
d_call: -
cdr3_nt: TGTGCCAGCAGCTTGGGAGGGCACAGCTCCTACAATGAGCAGTTCTTC
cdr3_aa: CASSLGGHSSYNEQFF

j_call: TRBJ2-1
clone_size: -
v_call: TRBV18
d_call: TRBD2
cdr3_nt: TGTGCCAGCTCGCTACTAGCGGTGAGCTCCTACAATGAGCAGTTCTTC
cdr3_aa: CASSLLAVSSYNEQFF

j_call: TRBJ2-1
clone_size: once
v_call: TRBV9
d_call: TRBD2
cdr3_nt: TGTGCCAGCAGCGTAATGTTGGGCGGGAGGGCCACTGAGCAGTTCTTC
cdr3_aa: CASSVMLGGRATEQFF

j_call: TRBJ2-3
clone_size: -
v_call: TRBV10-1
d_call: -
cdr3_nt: TGCGCCAGCAGCCCTCATGGGAACACAGATACGCAGTATTTT
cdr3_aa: CASSPHGNTDTQYF

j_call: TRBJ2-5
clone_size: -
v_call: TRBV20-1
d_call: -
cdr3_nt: TGCAGTGCTAGAAATCAAGAGACCCAGTACTTC
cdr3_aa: CSARNQETQYF

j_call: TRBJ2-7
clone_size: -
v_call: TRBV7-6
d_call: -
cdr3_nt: TGTGCCAGCAGCTCCGGGCCTGCACTCGAGCAGTACTTC
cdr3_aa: CASSSGPALEQYF

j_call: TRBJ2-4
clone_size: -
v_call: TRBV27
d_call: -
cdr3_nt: TGTGCCAGCAGCTCACAAGAATTAGCCAAAAACATTCAGTACTTC
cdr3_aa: CASSSQELAKNIQYF

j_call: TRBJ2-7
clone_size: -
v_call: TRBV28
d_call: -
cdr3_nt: TGTGCCAGCAGTTCCCGGTTTGGATCGTTTCGCTACGAGCAGTACTTC
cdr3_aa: CASSSRFGSFRYEQYF

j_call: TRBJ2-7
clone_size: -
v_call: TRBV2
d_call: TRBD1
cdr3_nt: TGTGCCAGCGTAGGGACAGGGTTTTACGAGCAGTACTTC
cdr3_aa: CASVGTGFYEQYF

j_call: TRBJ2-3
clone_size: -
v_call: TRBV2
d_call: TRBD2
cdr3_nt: TGTGCCAGCAGTGAAACTAGCGGTCACACAGATACGCAGTATTTT
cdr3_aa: CASSETSGHTDTQYF

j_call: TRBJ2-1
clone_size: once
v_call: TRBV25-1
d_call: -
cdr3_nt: TGTGCCAGCTCCACACGGGACTTCGACTATGAGCAGTTCTTC
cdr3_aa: CASSTRDFDYEQFF

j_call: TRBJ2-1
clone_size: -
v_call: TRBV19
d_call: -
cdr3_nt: TGTGCCAGTACCGGACCTCCGAGCCCGTCCTACAATGAGCAGTTCTTC
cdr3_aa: CASTGPPSPSYNEQFF

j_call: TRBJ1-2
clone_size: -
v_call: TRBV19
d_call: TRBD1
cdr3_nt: TGTGCCAGTAGGGGAACAGGGGGAAACTATGGCTACACCTTC
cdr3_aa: CASRGTGGNYGYTF

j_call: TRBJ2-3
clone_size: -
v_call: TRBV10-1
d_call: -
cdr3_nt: TGCGCCAGCAGGAGGGTAGATACGCAGTATTTT
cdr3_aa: CASRRVDTQYF

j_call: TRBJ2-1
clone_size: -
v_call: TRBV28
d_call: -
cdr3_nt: TGTGCCAGCAGTTTCCGACTCCTGCATGAGCAGTTCTTC
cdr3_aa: CASSFRLLHEQFF

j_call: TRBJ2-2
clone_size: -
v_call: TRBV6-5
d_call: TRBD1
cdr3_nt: TGTGCCAGCAGTTCCCGGACAGGTCCGAACACCGGGGAGCTGTTTTTT
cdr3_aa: CASSSRTGPNTGELFF

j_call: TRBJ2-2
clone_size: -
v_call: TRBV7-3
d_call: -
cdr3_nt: TGTGCCAGCAGCGTAATGGGTTACGTCGGGGAGCTGTTTTTT
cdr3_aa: CASSVMGYVGELFF

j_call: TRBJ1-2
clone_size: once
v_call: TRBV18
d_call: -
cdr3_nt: TGTGCCAGCTCACCACTTGCGGCAGCATATGGCTACACCTTC
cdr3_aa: CASSPLAAAYGYTF